Described below is a single T cell receptor (beta chain) sequence and its context. Its antigen is undetermined. The V gene lost 0 bases and the J gene lost 6 bases, with 11 bases spanning the gap. Per germline, CDR1 LGHNA and CDR2 YSLEER. CDR3 size: 14 residues. Individual cDNA molecules received unique molecular identifiers in the library. TCRdb reprocessed the RACE reads with MiXCR, giving one entry per CDR3 protein. The table includes about 180,000 distinct CDR3 sequences, 25% to 35% detected once. The time point: pre-sensitization, week 0. The treatment denotes: therapeutic diphenylcyclopropenone sensitization with weekly scalp DPC. The data are from a study of human T cells and chemical hapten exposure. Across the study: Recorded diagnoses among the mostly female patients were alopecia areata, totalis or universalis. Notes on the study in general: In comparison with controls, expanded TCRs gave rise to a significantly larger number of large CDR3 similarity clusters.

Material: whole blood, obtained in connection with sensitization to the hapten diphenylcyclopropenone (DPC). The sequence was collected from a woman in her twenties or thirties with alopecia areata. Some clones in this sample may be carry-over from other donors' samples. The chain recombines TRBV4-3 with TRBJ1-1, with D uncertain. CDR3: CASSQDGIGAEAFF. CDR3 sequence (DNA): TGCGCCAGCAGCCAAGATGGAATTGGGGCTGAAGCTTTCTTT.